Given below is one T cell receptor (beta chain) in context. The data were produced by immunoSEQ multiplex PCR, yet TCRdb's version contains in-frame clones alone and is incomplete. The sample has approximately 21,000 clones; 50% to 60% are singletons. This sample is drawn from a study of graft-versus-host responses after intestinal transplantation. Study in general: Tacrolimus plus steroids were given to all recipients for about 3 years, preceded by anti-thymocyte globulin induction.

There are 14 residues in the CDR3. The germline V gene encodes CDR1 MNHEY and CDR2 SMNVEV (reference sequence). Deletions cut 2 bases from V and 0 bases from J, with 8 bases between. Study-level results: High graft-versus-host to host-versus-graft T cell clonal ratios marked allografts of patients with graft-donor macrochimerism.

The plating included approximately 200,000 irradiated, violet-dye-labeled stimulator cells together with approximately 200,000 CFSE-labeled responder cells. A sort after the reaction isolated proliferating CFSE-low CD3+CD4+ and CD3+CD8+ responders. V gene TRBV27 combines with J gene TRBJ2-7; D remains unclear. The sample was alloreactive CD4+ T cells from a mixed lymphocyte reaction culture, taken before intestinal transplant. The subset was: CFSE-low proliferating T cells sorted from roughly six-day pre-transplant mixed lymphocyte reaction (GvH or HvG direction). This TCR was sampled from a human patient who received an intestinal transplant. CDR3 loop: CASSLGQRSYEQYF. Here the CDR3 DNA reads TGTGCCAGCAGTTTAGGTCAGCGCTCCTACGAGCAGTACTTC.